This T cell receptor beta chain was profiled in a study of control samples from healthy donors and cancer patients. Profiled with immunoSEQ multiplex PCR; TCRdb holds only in-frame clones, not every one. Here the sample spans 100,000 to 150,000 clones, 88% being singletons. The TCR comes from a man aged 45-65 years in good health. Material for sequencing was blood.

The CDR3 reads CASSTALTGSNEKLFF. CDR3 bases: TGTGCCAGTAGTACGGCCTTGACAGGGTCTAATGAAAAACTGTTTTTT. The rearrangement links TRBV19 to TRBJ1-4; 7 positions match TRBD1. Germline CDR1 LNHDA, CDR2 SQIVND (reference sequence). The CDR3 extends over 16 amino acids. The V gene end was trimmed by 4 bases and the J gene end by 3 bases; junction bases not matched to a gene: 8.